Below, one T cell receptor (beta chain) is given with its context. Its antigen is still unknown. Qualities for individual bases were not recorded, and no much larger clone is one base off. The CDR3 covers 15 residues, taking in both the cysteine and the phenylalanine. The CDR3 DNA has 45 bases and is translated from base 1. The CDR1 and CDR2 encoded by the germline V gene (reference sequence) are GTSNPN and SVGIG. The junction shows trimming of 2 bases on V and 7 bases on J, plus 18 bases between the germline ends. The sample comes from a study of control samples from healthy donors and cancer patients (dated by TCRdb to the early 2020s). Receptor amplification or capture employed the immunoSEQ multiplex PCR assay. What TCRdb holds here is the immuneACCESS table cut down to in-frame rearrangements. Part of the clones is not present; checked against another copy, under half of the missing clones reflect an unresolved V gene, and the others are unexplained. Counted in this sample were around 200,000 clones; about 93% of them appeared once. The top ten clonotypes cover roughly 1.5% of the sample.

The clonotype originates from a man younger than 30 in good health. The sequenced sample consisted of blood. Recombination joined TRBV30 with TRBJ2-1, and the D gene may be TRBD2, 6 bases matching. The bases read TGTGCCTGGAGTCTAATTGCGGGGCTGGGGAATGAGCAGTTCTTC. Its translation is CAWSLIAGLGNEQFF.